The 24 T cell receptor beta chains below were found in one sample sequenced in a study of blood T cell repertoires in COVID-19. Generated by immunoSEQ multiplex PCR, the TCRdb table keeps only in-frame clones and is missing some. Of some 39,000 clones detected, around 85% appear once; the ten largest clones hold about 4.2%. The specimen was peripheral blood. The source of these receptors is a man between 60 and 70 years old with acute or convalescent COVID-19.

V usage is TRBV11-2 and J usage is TRBJ1-4, with TRBD1 matching over 10 bases. Losses at the gene ends were 5 bases for V and 6 bases for J; bases not matched to a gene: 6. The germline V gene encodes CDR1 SGHAT and CDR2 FQNNGV. The CDR3 contains 15 residues. CDR3 amino acids: CASSPGQGRYEKLFF. The CDR3 nucleotides are TGTGCCAGCAGCCCGGGACAGGGGCGGTATGAAAAACTGTTTTTT.

The chain combines TRBV5-1 with TRBJ1-5; D possibly corresponds to TRBD1 (6 bases). Looked up from germline, CDR1 is SGHRS and CDR2 is YFSETQ. This CDR3 comprises 13 residues. V was trimmed by 4 bases and J by 4 bases, leaving 9 bases between them. CDR3 sequence: CASSLTGNQPQHF. Written as DNA, the CDR3 is TGCGCCAGCAGCCTCACAGGGAATCAGCCCCAGCATTTT.

The genes are TRBV7-2 and TRBJ2-2; perhaps TRBD2 as D (5 bases). This CDR3 comprises 14 residues. Germline assignment: CDR1 SGHTA and CDR2 FQGNSA. Trimming took off 5 bases at V and 2 bases at J, with 9 bases between the two ends. The CDR3 sequence is CASSKAANTGELFF. The CDR3 coding sequence is TGTGCCAGCAGCAAAGCGGCAAACACCGGGGAGCTGTTTTTT. Variable domain in full (rest from reference TRBV7-2 and TRBJ2-2): GAGVSQSPSNKVTEKGKDVELRCDPISGHTALYWYRQSLGQGLEFLIYFQGNSAPDKSGLPSDRFSAERTGGSVSTLTIQRTQQEDSAVYLCASSKAANTGELFFGEGSRLTVL.

This sequence joins TRBV4-1 and TRBJ1-4, with D tentatively TRBD1 (5 bases). The germline V gene has CDR1 MGHRA and CDR2 YSYEKL. This CDR3 has 16 amino acids. V gave up 4 bases and J gave up 3 bases, with 15 bases separating them. In nucleotides, the CDR3 is TGCGCCAGCAGCCGGCGAACTGGGGCAGCTAATGAAAAACTGTTTTTT. It yields the protein CASSRRTGAANEKLFF.

There are a few counts of this clone. This chain links TRBV6-6 with TRBJ1-5; TRBD1 matches at 7 bases. The length of the CDR3 is 15 residues. Germline-derived CDR1 and CDR2 are MNHNY and SVGAGI (reference sequence). The V segment lost 0 bases and the J segment 1 base; nucleotides outside the gene matches: 0. CDR3 sequence: CASSYSGQSNQPQHF. The CDR3 DNA reads as TGTGCCAGCAGTTACTCGGGACAGAGCAATCAGCCCCAGCATTTT.

This clone appeared a few times. The rearrangement joins TRBV19 to TRBJ2-2; D is possibly TRBD1 (6 bases). CDR1 LNHDA and CDR2 SQIVND come from the germline V gene (reference sequence). CDR3 length: 14 amino acids. Trimming cost V 8 bases and J 4 bases, with 14 bases left between them. In DNA, the CDR3 is TGTGCCAGTTTCTCAGGGGACGCCACCGGGGAGCTGTTTTTT. Protein product: CASFSGDATGELFF.

The chain uses TRBV20-1 and TRBJ2-5, with 9 bases fitting TRBD1. The J segment lost 5 bases and the V segment lost 3 bases, leaving 7 bases of the junction unmatched. This CDR3 comprises 14 residues. Germline loops: CDR1 DFQATT, CDR2 SNEGSKA (reference sequence). In DNA form, the CDR3 reads TGCAGTGCTAGTTTACAGGGGGCCGCGGAGACCCAGTACTTC. This codes for CSASLQGAAETQYF.

The chain carries TRBV28 and TRBJ1-1, with D tentatively TRBD1 (5 bases). The ends were cut back, 7 bases at V and 5 bases at J, with 17 bases in the middle. The CDR3 runs to 14 residues. Germline V gene data show CDR1 as MDHEN and CDR2 as SYDVKM. The CDR3 DNA follows: TGTGCCAGCAACGGGGGTGGAAGGAGGACTGAAGCTTTCTTT. It codes for CASNGGGRRTEAFF.

The chain employs TRBV28 and TRBJ2-4, with D unresolved. V was clipped by 2 bases and J by 6 bases, with 14 bases between them. Germline CDR1 and CDR2: MDHEN and SYDVKM. This CDR3 region has 15 residues. The CDR3 spells CASSLGQSPGNIQYF. CDR3 nucleotides: TGTGCCAGCAGTTTAGGCCAGAGTCCGGGAAACATTCAGTACTTC.

The chain employs TRBV7-3 and TRBJ2-3; 8 positions match TRBD2. The V gene's germline CDR1 is SGHTA and CDR2 FQGTGA. The V and J ends lost 5 bases and 3 bases, in that order; junction bases with no gene match: 7. The CDR3 loop spans 15 amino acids. The CDR3 DNA reads as TGTGCCAGCAGCCCATTTAGCGGGGCGACAGATACGCAGTATTTT. This codes for CASSPFSGATDTQYF.

The gene calls are TRBV6-5 and TRBJ2-7; D gene unclear. The CDR3 loop spans 11 amino acids. Germline V lookup: CDR1 MNHEY, CDR2 SVGAGI. V lost 4 bases to trimming and J lost 5 bases, with 6 bases between them. The CDR3: CASSSFDEQYF. CDR3 DNA: TGTGCCAGCAGTTCCTTCGACGAGCAGTACTTC.

The chain couples TRBV30 to TRBJ2-1; D is perhaps TRBD2 (6 bases). Per the germline V gene, CDR1 is GTSNPN and CDR2 is SVGIG (reference sequence). Trimming stripped 1 base from V and 4 bases from J, with 11 bases between. This CDR3 is 14 amino acids long. The CDR3 DNA sequence: TGTGCCTGGAGTGAAATGGGGACTTACAATGAGCAGTTCTTC. Translated, it gives CAWSEMGTYNEQFF.

The chain carries TRBV29-1 and TRBJ2-1, with TRBD2 identical over 9 bases. V was pared by 4 bases and J by 5 bases, with 9 bases of the junction left unmatched. Germline assignment: CDR1 SQVTM and CDR2 ANQGSEA. The CDR3 spans 15 residues. The CDR3 nucleotides read TGCAGCGTTGGGCGGGGGTCTAGCGGGGACAATGAGCAGTTCTTC. This encodes CSVGRGSSGDNEQFF.

The chain carries TRBV11-2 and TRBJ1-3; 7 nucleotides agree with TRBD1. The CDR3 totals 18 residues. Germline assignment: CDR1 SGHAT and CDR2 FQNNGV. V trimming: 2 bases; J trimming: 4 bases; junction bases outside the gene matches: 14. CDR3 protein: CASSLRGDSSVWGNTIYF. CDR3 coding DNA: TGTGCCAGCAGCTTAAGGGGGGACAGTTCGGTTTGGGGAAACACCATATATTTT. The full variable domain, completed using reference TRBV11-2 and TRBJ1-3, is EAGVAQSPRYKIIEKRQSVAFWCNPISGHATLYWYQQILGQGPKLLIQFQNNGVVDDSQLPKDRFSAERLKGVDSTLKIQPAKLEDSAVYLCASSLRGDSSVWGNTIYFGEGSWLTVV.

The CDR3 DNA reads TGTGCCAGCAGTTTAGTGGGGGGGTATGGCTACACCTTC. Translating gives CASSLVGGYGYTF. The rearrangement joins TRBV28 to TRBJ1-2; a weak D match, TRBD1 (5 bases). This CDR3 is 13 amino acids long. Trimming cost V 2 bases and J 5 bases, with 9 bases left between them. CDR1 MDHEN and CDR2 SYDVKM come from the germline V gene.

This clone turned up a few times. This sequence joins TRBV7-3 and TRBJ2-3; D is undetermined. CDR1 and CDR2 (germline): SGHTA, FQGTGA. Trimming removed 6 bases at V and 2 bases at J, with 18 bases between. This CDR3 spans 16 amino acids. In DNA, the CDR3 is TGTGCCAGCAGTCCTTATGGTCCGGTCTACACAGATACGCAGTATTTT. The encoded protein is CASSPYGPVYTDTQYF.

This clone was seen only a few times. The junction does not match germline at one end; this may be a read error. The chain combines TRBV18 with TRBJ2-3; perhaps TRBD2 as D (5 bases). CDR3 length: 13 amino acids. The germline CDR1 and CDR2 sequences are KGHSH and LQKENI. CDR3 region: CASSPGDSPEGVF. CDR3 bases: TGTGCCAGCTCACCCGGAGACTCCCCTGAGGGAGTTTTT.

The genes are TRBV5-1 and TRBJ2-3, with D possibly matching TRBD2 (5 bases). The CDR3 totals 12 residues. Germline assignment: CDR1 SGHRS and CDR2 YFSETQ. With 3 bases removed from V and 4 bases from J, the gap between germline ends came to 6 bases. As DNA, the CDR3 is TGCGCCAGCAGCTCCGGGGCAGATACGCAGTATTTT. It specifies CASSSGADTQYF. Drawing the rest from reference TRBV5-1 and TRBJ2-3, the complete variable domain is KAGVTQTPRYLIKTRGQQVTLSCSPISGHRSVSWYQQTPGQGLQFLFEYFSETQRNKGNFPGRFSGRQFSNSRSEMNVSTLELGDSALYLCASSSGADTQYFGPGTRLTVL.

The rearrangement joins TRBV19 to TRBJ2-5; 8 nucleotides match TRBD1. V lost 6 bases to trimming and J lost 5 bases; unmatched junction nucleotides: 17. The CDR3 covers 17 residues. Germline values: CDR1 LNHDA, CDR2 SQIVND (reference sequence). The CDR3 coding sequence is TGTGCCAGTAGGGCTCCTGCCGGGACAGGCCCAGGGGAGACCCAGTACTTC. This translates into CASRAPAGTGPGETQYF.

The CDR3 nucleotides read TGTGCCAGCAGTTGGCAGGGACTAAGCACAGATACGCAGTATTTT. Its translation is CASSWQGLSTDTQYF. V gene TRBV28 combines with J gene TRBJ2-3, with TRBD2 matching over 7 bases. V was clipped by 4 bases and J by 0 bases; unmatched bases: 4. The CDR3 contains 15 residues. Looked up from germline, CDR1 is MDHEN and CDR2 is SYDVKM.

The CDR3 loop is CASSLGPGSGTKETQYF. Written as DNA, the CDR3 is TGTGCCAGCAGCTTGGGGCCGGGTAGCGGGACCAAAGAGACCCAGTACTTC. The V gene is TRBV5-6, the J gene TRBJ2-5; 8 nucleotides align to TRBD2. This CDR3 is built from 17 residues. V shed 0 bases, J shed 3 bases, and the junction held 10 bases outside the gene matches. Per germline, CDR1 SGHDT and CDR2 YYEEEE.

V is TRBV11-2 and J is TRBJ2-5; D is unclear. V shed 1 base and J shed 4 bases, with 7 bases lying between them. The CDR3 loop spans 13 amino acids. Germline V lookup: CDR1 SGHAT, CDR2 FQNNGV. The CDR3 nucleotides read TGTGCCAGCAGCTTAGGGCATTTAGAGACCCAGTACTTC. Translation gives CASSLGHLETQYF.

The chain recombines TRBV27 with TRBJ2-5; possible D gene TRBD1, 7 bases. The CDR3 consists of 14 residues. V was clipped by 3 bases and J by 2 bases, with 10 bases between them. Germline assignment: CDR1 MNHEY and CDR2 SMNVEV (reference sequence). CDR3: CASSFSGGQETQYF. The CDR3 bases are TGTGCCAGCAGTTTCTCAGGGGGGCAAGAGACCCAGTACTTC.

This sequence joins TRBV15 and TRBJ1-2, with D perhaps matching TRBD1 (5 bases). The V gene's germline CDR1 is LNHNV and CDR2 YYDKDF (reference sequence). V was trimmed by 5 bases and J by 8 bases, leaving 18 bases between them. The CDR3 is 14 residues long. The CDR3 reads CATSPPGGAYGYTF. The CDR3, as DNA: TGTGCCACCAGCCCCCCCGGGGGAGCTTACGGCTACACCTTC.